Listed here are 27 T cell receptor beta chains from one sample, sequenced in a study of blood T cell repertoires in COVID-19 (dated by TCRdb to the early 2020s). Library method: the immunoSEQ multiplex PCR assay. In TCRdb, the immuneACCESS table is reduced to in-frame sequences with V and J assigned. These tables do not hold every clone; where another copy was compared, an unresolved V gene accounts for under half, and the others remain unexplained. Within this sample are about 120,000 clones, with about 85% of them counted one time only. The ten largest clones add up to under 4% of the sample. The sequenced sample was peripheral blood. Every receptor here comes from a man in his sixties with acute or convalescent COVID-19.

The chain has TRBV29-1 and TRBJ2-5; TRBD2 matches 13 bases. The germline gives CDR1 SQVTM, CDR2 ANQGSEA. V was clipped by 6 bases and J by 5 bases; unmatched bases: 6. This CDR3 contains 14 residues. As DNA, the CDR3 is TGCAGCGTGGCCGAGACTAGCGGGAGGGAGACCCAGTACTTC. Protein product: CSVAETSGRETQYF.

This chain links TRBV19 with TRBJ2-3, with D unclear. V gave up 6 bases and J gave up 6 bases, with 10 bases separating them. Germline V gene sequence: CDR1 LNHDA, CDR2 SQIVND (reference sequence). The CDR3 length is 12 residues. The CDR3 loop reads CASRKSHDTQYF. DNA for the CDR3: TGTGCCAGTAGGAAGAGTCACGATACGCAGTATTTT. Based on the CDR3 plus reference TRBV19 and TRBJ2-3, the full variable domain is DGGITQSPKYLFRKEGQNVTLSCEQNLNHDAMYWYRQDPGQGLRLIYYSQIVNDFQKGDIAEGYSVSREKKESFPLTVTSAQKNPTAFYLCASRKSHDTQYFGPGTRLTVL.

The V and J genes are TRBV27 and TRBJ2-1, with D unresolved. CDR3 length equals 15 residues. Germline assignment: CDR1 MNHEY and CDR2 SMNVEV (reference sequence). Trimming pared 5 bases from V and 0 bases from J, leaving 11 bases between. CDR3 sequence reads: CASSPLTSSYNEQFF. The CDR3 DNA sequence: TGTGCCAGCAGTCCCCTAACGTCCTCCTACAATGAGCAGTTCTTC.

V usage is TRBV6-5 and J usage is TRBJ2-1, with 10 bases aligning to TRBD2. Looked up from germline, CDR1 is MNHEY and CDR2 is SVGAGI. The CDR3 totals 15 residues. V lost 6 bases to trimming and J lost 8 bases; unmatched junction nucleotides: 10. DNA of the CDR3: TGTGCCAGCAGGACCCCTAGCGGGAGAAAGGATGAGCAGTTCTTC. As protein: CASRTPSGRKDEQFF.

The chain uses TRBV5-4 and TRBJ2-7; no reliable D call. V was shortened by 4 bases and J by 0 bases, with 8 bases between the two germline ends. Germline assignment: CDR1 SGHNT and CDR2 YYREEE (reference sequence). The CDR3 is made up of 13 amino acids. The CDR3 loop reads CASSEKSSYEQYF. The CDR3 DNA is TGTGCCAGCAGCGAGAAGAGCTCCTACGAGCAGTACTTC. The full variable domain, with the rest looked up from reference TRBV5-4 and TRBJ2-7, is ETGVTQSPTHLIKTRGQQVTLRCSSQSGHNTVSWYQQALGQGPQFIFQYYREEENGRGNFPPRFSGLQFPNYSSELNVNALELDDSALYLCASSEKSSYEQYFGPGTRLTVT.

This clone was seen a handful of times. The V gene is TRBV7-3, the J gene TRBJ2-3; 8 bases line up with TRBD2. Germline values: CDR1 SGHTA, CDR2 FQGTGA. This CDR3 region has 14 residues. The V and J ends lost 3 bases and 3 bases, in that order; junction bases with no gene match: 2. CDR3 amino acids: CASSLGLETDTQYF. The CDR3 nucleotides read TGTGCCAGCAGCTTGGGACTAGAAACAGATACGCAGTATTTT.

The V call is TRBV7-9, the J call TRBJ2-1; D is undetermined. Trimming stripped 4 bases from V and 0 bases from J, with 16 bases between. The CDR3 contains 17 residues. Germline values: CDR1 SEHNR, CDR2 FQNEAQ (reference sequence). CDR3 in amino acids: CASSSPLLLSSYNEQFF. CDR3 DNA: TGTGCCAGCAGCTCGCCATTGTTGCTAAGCTCCTACAATGAGCAGTTCTTC. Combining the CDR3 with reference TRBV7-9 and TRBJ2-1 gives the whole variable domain DTGVSQNPRHKITKRGQNVTFRCDPISEHNRLYWYRQTLGQGPEFLTYFQNEAQLEKSRLLSDRFSAERPKGSFSTLEIQRTEQGDSAMYLCASSSPLLLSSYNEQFFGPGTRLTVL.

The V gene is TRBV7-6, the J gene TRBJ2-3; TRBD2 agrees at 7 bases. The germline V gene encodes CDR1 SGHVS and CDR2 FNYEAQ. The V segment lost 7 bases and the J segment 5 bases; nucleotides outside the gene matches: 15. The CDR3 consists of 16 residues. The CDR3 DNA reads TGTGCCAGCACCCCTGGAGGGACTAATTCCATAGATACGCAGTATTTT. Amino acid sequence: CASTPGGTNSIDTQYF. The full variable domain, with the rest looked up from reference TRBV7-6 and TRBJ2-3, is GAGVSQSPRYKVTKRGQDVALRCDPISGHVSLYWYRQALGQGPEFLTYFNYEAQQDKSGLPNDRFSAERPEGSISTLTIQRTEQRDSAMYRCASTPGGTNSIDTQYFGPGTRLTVL.

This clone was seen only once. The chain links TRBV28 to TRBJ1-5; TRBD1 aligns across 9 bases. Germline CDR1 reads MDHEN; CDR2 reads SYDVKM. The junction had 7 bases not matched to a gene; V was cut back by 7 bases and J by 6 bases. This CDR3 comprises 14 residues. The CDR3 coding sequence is TGTGCCAGCATCACACCACAGGGGGCTCAGCCCCAGCATTTT. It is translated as CASITPQGAQPQHF.

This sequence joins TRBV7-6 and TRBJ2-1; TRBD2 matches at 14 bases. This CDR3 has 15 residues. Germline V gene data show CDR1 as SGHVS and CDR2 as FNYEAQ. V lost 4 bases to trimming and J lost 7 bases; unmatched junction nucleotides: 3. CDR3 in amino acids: CASSYRTSGRNEQFF. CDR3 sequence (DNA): TGTGCCAGCAGCTACCGGACTAGCGGGAGGAATGAGCAGTTCTTC.

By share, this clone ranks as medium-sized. DNA of the CDR3: TGTGCCAGCAGCTTGGGACAGAAACCTGGGGCCAACGTCCTGACTTTC. Translating gives CASSLGQKPGANVLTF. The chain employs TRBV5-6 and TRBJ2-6; possibly TRBD1 for D (5 bases). This CDR3 has 16 residues. V was shortened by 0 bases and J by 2 bases, with 9 bases between the two germline ends. Germline V gene sequence: CDR1 SGHDT, CDR2 YYEEEE.

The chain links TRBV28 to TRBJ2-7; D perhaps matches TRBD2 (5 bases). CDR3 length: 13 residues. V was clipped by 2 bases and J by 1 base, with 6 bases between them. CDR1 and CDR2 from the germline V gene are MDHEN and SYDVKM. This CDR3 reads CASSLAGSYEQYF. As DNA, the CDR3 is TGTGCCAGCAGTTTAGCGGGTTCCTACGAGCAGTACTTC.

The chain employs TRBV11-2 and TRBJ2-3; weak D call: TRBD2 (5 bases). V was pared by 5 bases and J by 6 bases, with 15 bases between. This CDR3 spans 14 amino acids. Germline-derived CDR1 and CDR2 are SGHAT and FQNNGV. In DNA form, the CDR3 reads TGTGCCAGCAGCCGAGACGGAGGAAGTGATACGCAGTATTTT. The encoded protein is CASSRDGGSDTQYF.

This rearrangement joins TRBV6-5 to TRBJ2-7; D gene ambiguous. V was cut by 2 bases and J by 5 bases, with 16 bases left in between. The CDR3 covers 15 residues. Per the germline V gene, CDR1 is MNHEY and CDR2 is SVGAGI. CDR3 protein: CASSYARGSLHEQYF. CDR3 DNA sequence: TGTGCCAGCAGTTACGCCCGAGGAAGTCTCCACGAGCAGTACTTC.

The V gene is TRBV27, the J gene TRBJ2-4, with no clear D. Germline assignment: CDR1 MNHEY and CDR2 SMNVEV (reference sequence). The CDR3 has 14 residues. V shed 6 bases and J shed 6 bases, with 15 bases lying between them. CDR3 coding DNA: TGTGCCAGCAGACCTACAGTCATGCTAAACATTCAGTACTTC. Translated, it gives CASRPTVMLNIQYF.

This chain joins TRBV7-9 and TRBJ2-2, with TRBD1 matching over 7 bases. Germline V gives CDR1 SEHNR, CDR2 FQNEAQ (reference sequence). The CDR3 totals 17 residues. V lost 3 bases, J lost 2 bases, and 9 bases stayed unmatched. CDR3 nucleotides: TGTGCCAGCAGCTTCGCCAGACAGGGACATAACACCGGGGAGCTGTTTTTT. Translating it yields CASSFARQGHNTGELFF.

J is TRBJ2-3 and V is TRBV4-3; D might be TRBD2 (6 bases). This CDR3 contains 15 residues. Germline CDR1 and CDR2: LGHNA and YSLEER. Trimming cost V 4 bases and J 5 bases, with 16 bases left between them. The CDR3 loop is CASSRGRQGVDTQYF. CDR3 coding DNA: TGCGCCAGCAGCCGTGGGAGGCAGGGAGTAGATACGCAGTATTTT.

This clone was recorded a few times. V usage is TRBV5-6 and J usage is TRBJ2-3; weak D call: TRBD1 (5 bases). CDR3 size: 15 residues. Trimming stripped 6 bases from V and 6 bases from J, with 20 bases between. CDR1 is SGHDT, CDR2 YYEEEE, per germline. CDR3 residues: CASTYEAGPLDTQYF. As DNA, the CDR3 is TGTGCCAGCACCTACGAGGCAGGGCCGTTGGATACGCAGTATTTT.

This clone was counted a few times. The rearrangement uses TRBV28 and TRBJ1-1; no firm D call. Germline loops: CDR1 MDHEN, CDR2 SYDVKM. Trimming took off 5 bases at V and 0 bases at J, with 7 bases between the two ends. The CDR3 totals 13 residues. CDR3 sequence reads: CASSQTMNTEAFF. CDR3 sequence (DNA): TGTGCCAGCAGTCAGACAATGAACACTGAAGCTTTCTTT.

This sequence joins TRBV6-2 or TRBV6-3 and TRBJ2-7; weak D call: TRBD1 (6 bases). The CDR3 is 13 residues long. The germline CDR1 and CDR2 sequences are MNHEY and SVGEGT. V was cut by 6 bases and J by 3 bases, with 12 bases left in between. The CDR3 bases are TGTGCCAGCAGCCCGGACAGAGACTACGAGCAGTACTTC. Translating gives CASSPDRDYEQYF.

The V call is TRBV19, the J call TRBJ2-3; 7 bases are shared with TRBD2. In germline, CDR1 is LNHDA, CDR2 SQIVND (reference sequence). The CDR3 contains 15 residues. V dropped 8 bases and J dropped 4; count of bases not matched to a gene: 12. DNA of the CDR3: TGTGCCAGTGCCCCTAGGACTGGGAGGGCAGATACGCAGTATTTT. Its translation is CASAPRTGRADTQYF.

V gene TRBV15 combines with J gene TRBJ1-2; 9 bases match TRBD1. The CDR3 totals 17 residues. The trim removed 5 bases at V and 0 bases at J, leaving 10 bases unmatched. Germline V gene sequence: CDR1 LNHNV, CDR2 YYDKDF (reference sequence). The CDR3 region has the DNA TGTGCCACCAGCGCTCCGGGACAGGGAATTACTAACTATGGCTACACCTTC. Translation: CATSAPGQGITNYGYTF. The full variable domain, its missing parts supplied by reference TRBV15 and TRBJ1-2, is DAMVIQNPRYQVTQFGKPVTLSCSQTLNHNVMYWYQQKSSQAPKLLFHYYDKDFNNEADTPDNFQSRRPNTSFCFLDIRSPGLGDTAMYLCATSAPGQGITNYGYTFGSGTRLTVV.

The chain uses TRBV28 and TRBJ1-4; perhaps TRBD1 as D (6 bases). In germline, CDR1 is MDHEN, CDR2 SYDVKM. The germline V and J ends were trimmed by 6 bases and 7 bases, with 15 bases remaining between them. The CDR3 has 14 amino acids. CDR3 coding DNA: TGTGCCAGCAGATCCCAGGGGACATTTGAAAAACTGTTTTTT. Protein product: CASRSQGTFEKLFF.

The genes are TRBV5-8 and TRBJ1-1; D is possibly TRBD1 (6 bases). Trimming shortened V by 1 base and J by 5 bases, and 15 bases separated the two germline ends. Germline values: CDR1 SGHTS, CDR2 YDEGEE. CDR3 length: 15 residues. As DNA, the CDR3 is TGTGCCAGCAGCTTGATGGGGGGGCTAGGGACTGAAGCTTTCTTT. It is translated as CASSLMGGLGTEAFF. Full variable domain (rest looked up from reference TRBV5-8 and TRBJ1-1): EAGVTQSPTHLIKTRGQQATLRCSPISGHTSVYWYQQALGLGLQFLLWYDEGEERNRGNFPPRFSGRQFPNYSSELNVNALELEDSALYLCASSLMGGLGTEAFFGQGTRLTVV.

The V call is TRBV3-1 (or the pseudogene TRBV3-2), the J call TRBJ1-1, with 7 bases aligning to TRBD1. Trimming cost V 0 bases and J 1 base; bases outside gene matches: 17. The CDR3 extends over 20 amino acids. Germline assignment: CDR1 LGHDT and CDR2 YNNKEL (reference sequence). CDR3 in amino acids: CASSQDLPLPGQERNTEAFF. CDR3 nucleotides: TGTGCCAGCAGCCAAGATCTCCCTCTACCCGGACAGGAGAGGAACACTGAAGCTTTCTTT.

CDR3 loop: CASSFFGTSGSEQYF. CDR3 in DNA: TGTGCCAGCAGCTTCTTCGGGACTAGCGGGAGCGAGCAGTACTTC. The J gene is TRBJ2-7, the V gene TRBV6-2 or TRBV6-3; 14 bases map to TRBD2. CDR3 length: 15 residues. From germline, CDR1 is MNHEY and CDR2 SVGEGT. Germline trimming cut 6 bases from V and 6 bases from J; bases unmatched to any gene: 7.

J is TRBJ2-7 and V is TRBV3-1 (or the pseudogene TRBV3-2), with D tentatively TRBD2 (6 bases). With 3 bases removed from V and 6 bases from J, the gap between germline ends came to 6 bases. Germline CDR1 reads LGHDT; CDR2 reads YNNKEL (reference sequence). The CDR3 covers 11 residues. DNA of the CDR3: TGTGCCAGCAGCCACGGGGGCGAGCAGTACTTC. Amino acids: CASSHGGEQYF.